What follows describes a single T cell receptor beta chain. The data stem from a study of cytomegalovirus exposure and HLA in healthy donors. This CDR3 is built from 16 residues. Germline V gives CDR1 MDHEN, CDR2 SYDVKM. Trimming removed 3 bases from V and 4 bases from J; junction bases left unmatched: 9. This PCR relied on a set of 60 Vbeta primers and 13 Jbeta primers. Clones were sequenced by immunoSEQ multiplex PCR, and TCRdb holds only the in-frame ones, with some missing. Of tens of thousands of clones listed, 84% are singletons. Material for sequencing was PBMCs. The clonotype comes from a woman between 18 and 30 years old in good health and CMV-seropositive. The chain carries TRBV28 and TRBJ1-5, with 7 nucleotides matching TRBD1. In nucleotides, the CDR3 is TGTGCCAGCAGTTTGGGCCCAACAGGGGTGAATCAGCCCCAGCATTTT. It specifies CASSLGPTGVNQPQHF.